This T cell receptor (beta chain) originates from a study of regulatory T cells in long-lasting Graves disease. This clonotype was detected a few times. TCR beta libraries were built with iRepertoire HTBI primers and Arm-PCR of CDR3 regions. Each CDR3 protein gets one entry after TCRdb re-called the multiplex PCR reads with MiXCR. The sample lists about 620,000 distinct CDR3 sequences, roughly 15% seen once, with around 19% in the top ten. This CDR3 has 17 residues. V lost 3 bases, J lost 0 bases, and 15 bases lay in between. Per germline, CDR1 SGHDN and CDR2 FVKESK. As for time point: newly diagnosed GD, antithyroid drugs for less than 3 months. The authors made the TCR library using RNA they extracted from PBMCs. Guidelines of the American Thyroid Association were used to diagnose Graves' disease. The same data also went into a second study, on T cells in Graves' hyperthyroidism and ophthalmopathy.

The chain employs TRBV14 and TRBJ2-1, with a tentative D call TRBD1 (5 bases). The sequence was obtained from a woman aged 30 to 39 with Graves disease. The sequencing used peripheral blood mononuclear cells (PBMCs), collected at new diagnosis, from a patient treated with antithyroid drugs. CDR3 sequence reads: CASSQTVGANSYNEQFF. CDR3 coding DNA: TGTGCCAGCAGCCAGACAGTTGGGGCCAACTCCTACAATGAGCAGTTCTTC.